Below are 23 T cell receptor beta chains sequenced from a single sample in a study of cytomegalovirus exposure and HLA in healthy donors. The PCR had 60 Vbeta and 13 Jbeta primers. The protocol was immunoSEQ multiplex PCR, while the TCRdb copy is restricted to in-frame clones and leaves out a portion. The repertoire holds 100,000 to 150,000 clones, with 70% to 90% as singletons. Input material: PBMCs. These receptor sequences come from a man aged 18 to 29 in good health and CMV-seropositive.

The V call is TRBV4-2, the J call TRBJ1-1; D possibly corresponds to TRBD1 (6 bases). The CDR3 runs to 13 residues. CDR1 is LGHNA and CDR2 is YNFKEQ in the germline V gene. Trimming took 4 bases from V and 5 from J, leaving 11 bases between them. The chain's CDR3 is CASSRGTQTEAFF. The CDR3 DNA follows: TGTGCCAGCAGCCGTGGGACACAGACTGAAGCTTTCTTT.

This clone has just one count. The V and J genes are TRBV6-5 and TRBJ2-5; 9 nucleotides agree with TRBD2. CDR3 length equals 15 residues. Trimming cost V 2 bases and J 2 bases; bases outside gene matches: 3. From germline, CDR1 is MNHEY and CDR2 SVGAGI. The CDR3 DNA is TGTGCCAGCAGTTACACGGCGGGGGGGCAAGAGACCCAGTACTTC. Translation gives CASSYTAGGQETQYF.

This clone was observed a handful of times. The chain combines TRBV5-6 with TRBJ2-2; tentative D call: TRBD1 (5 bases). Germline CDR1 and CDR2: SGHDT and YYEEEE. V was pared by 0 bases and J by 3 bases, with 6 bases between. The CDR3 length is 14 residues. The CDR3 DNA reads as TGTGCCAGCAGCTTGGCCAGGGACACCGGGGAGCTGTTTTTT. Its translation: CASSLARDTGELFF. The variable domain in full, completed from reference TRBV5-6 and TRBJ2-2, reads DAGVTQSPTHLIKTRGQQVTLRCSPKSGHDTVSWYQQALGQGPQFIFQYYEEEERQRGNFPDRFSGHQFPNYSSELNVNALLLGDSALYLCASSLARDTGELFFGEGSRLTVL.

This chain joins TRBV6-6 and TRBJ2-7; TRBD2 agrees at 7 bases. Unmatched junction bases numbered 10, after V lost 6 bases and J lost 5 bases. The CDR3 totals 14 residues. Germline V gives CDR1 MNHNY, CDR2 SVGAGI (reference sequence). DNA for the CDR3: TGTGCCAGCAGCCGTCAGACTAGCAAGAACGAGCAGTACTTC. Translated: CASSRQTSKNEQYF.

V is TRBV30 and J is TRBJ2-3, with 9 bases identical to TRBD2. V lost 4 bases, J lost 7 bases, and 15 bases stayed unmatched. CDR3 length equals 16 residues. Per the germline V gene, CDR1 is GTSNPN and CDR2 is SVGIG (reference sequence). In DNA form, the CDR3 reads TGTGCCTGGACCACACTCGGAGCGGGGGGTAGGAATACGCAGTATTTT. It yields the protein CAWTTLGAGGRNTQYF.

The CDR3 region is CASSSGGQGPYEQYF. The DNA of the CDR3 is TGTGCCAGCAGCTCGGGAGGACAGGGGCCGTACGAGCAGTACTTC. V is TRBV5-4 and J is TRBJ2-7; 9 bases fit TRBD1. The length of the CDR3 is 15 residues. V lost 3 bases, J lost 4 bases, and 8 bases stayed unmatched. Per germline, CDR1 SGHNT and CDR2 YYREEE (reference sequence).

The chain is built from TRBV29-1 and TRBJ2-2, with 9 nucleotides matching TRBD1. Trimming cost V 8 bases and J 2 bases; bases outside gene matches: 6. This CDR3 comprises 14 residues. In germline, CDR1 is SQVTM, CDR2 ANQGSEA. The CDR3 here is CSFPGQGNTGELFF. CDR3 in DNA: TGCAGCTTCCCGGGACAGGGAAACACCGGGGAGCTGTTTTTT.

CDR3 loop: CASSFLTGGYSPLHF. The CDR3 bases are TGTGCCAGCAGTTTCTTGACAGGGGGGTATTCACCCCTCCACTTT. The genes are TRBV27 and TRBJ1-6; 9 bases are shared with TRBD1. This CDR3 is 15 amino acids long. The junction had 5 bases not matched to a gene; V was cut back by 3 bases and J by 8 bases. The germline gives CDR1 MNHEY, CDR2 SMNVEV (reference sequence).

The rearrangement links TRBV2 to TRBJ2-5; 12 bases match TRBD2. V lost 5 bases and J lost 5; bases outside the gene matches: 6. Germline V lookup: CDR1 SNHLY, CDR2 FYNNEI. This CDR3 has 15 amino acids. CDR3 in amino acids: CASSPLAGGPETQYF. CDR3 bases: TGTGCCAGCAGTCCCCTAGCGGGGGGGCCGGAGACCCAGTACTTC.

The chain uses TRBV5-1 and TRBJ2-1; 9 bases agree with TRBD2. Per germline, CDR1 SGHRS and CDR2 YFSETQ. This CDR3 is 14 amino acids long. Germline trimming cut 6 bases from V and 10 bases from J; bases unmatched to any gene: 11. CDR3 sequence: CASTVAGASGEQFF. The CDR3 DNA sequence: TGCGCCAGCACCGTAGCGGGGGCCTCCGGAGAGCAGTTCTTC.

The chain is built from TRBV4-1 and TRBJ2-1; D perhaps matches TRBD2 (5 bases). The CDR3 is made up of 18 amino acids. Per germline, CDR1 MGHRA and CDR2 YSYEKL. V dropped 4 bases and J dropped 0 bases, with 19 bases sitting between them. CDR3 loop: CASSPFGADLSSYNEQFF. Here the CDR3 DNA reads TGCGCCAGCAGCCCTTTCGGAGCGGACCTGAGCTCCTACAATGAGCAGTTCTTC.

The V gene is TRBV9, the J gene TRBJ1-1, with no clear D. The CDR3 totals 14 residues. V was clipped by 0 bases and J by 4 bases, with 10 bases between them. CDR1 is SGDLS, CDR2 YYNGEE, per germline. The CDR3 coding sequence is TGTGCCAGCAGCGTAGAGATGGAGGGCACTGAAGCTTTCTTT. Amino acid sequence: CASSVEMEGTEAFF.

V usage is TRBV5-1 and J usage is TRBJ2-7, with TRBD1 matching over 7 bases. The CDR3 is made up of 14 amino acids. V lost 4 bases and J lost 2; bases outside the gene matches: 6. The germline CDR1 and CDR2 sequences are SGHRS and YFSETQ. CDR3 in amino acids: CASSAVGQAYEQYF. The CDR3 bases are TGCGCCAGCAGCGCGGTCGGACAGGCCTACGAGCAGTACTTC.

This chain links TRBV5-3 with TRBJ1-2; 8 bases line up with TRBD1. TRBV5-3 is reported as an ORF; its role is uncertain. There are 14 residues in the CDR3. With V trimmed by 4 bases and J by 5 bases, 7 bases remained unmatched. CDR3 residues: CARSLRGQGYGYTF. CDR3 coding DNA: TGTGCCAGAAGCCTCCGAGGACAGGGTTATGGCTACACCTTC.

The chain joins TRBV27 to TRBJ1-2; 10 nucleotides match TRBD1. The germline V gene encodes CDR1 MNHEY and CDR2 SMNVEV (reference sequence). V shed 8 bases and J 4 bases; nucleotides not matched to a gene: 10. CDR3 length: 15 amino acids. CDR3 loop: CASRGGQGTRYGYTF. The DNA for the CDR3 is TGTGCCAGCCGAGGGGGACAGGGGACTCGCTATGGCTACACCTTC.

V gene TRBV6-6 combines with J gene TRBJ2-5; 8 bases agree with TRBD2. CDR1 and CDR2 (germline): MNHNY, SVGAGI (reference sequence). This CDR3 has 16 residues. The V and J ends lost 8 bases and 2 bases, in that order; junction bases with no gene match: 13. CDR3 nucleotide sequence: TGTGCCAGCGCAAAAGGGACCAGCGGGGGACAAGAGACCCAGTACTTC. Amino acid sequence: CASAKGTSGGQETQYF.

This clone was seen once. The rearrangement joins TRBV27 to TRBJ1-2, with D unresolved. V dropped 5 bases and J dropped 8 bases, with 15 bases sitting between them. Germline-derived CDR1 and CDR2 are MNHEY and SMNVEV (reference sequence). The CDR3 spans 13 residues. CDR3 protein: CASSIGIASGYTF. DNA of the CDR3: TGTGCCAGCAGTATCGGGATAGCTTCGGGCTACACCTTC.

The chain uses TRBV15 and TRBJ2-3; D might be TRBD2 (5 bases). Trimming stripped 0 bases from V and 8 bases from J, with 9 bases between. From germline, CDR1 is LNHNV and CDR2 YYDKDF (reference sequence). The CDR3 has 13 amino acids. DNA for the CDR3: TGTGCCACCAGCAGAGATACCCGGGGTACGCAGTATTTT. The encoded protein is CATSRDTRGTQYF.

The genes are TRBV28 and TRBJ1-5, with TRBD1 as a possible D gene (6 bases). V was pared by 5 bases and J by 0 bases, with 11 bases between. Germline V lookup: CDR1 MDHEN, CDR2 SYDVKM. The CDR3 runs to 15 residues. CDR3 residues: CASSPGQHSNQPQHF. In nucleotides, the CDR3 is TGTGCCAGCAGTCCCGGACAGCATAGCAATCAGCCCCAGCATTTT. The entire variable domain, with the rest obtained from reference TRBV28 and TRBJ1-5, is as follows: DVKVTQSSRYLVKRTGEKVFLECVQDMDHENMFWYRQDPGLGLRLIYFSYDVKMKEKGDIPEGYSVSREKKERFSLILESASTNQTSMYLCASSPGQHSNQPQHFGDGTRLSIL.

This chain connects TRBV11-2 to TRBJ2-7; 12 nucleotides agree with TRBD2. V shed 5 bases, J shed 7 bases, and the junction held 9 bases outside the gene matches. The V gene's germline CDR1 is SGHAT and CDR2 FQNNGV. The CDR3 is 15 residues long. The CDR3 spells CASSPSGGVAREQYF. In nucleotides, the CDR3 is TGTGCCAGCAGCCCTAGCGGGGGGGTGGCTCGGGAGCAGTACTTC.

V and J are TRBV9 and TRBJ1-2; 12 bases align to TRBD1. Trimming removed 4 bases from V and 6 bases from J; junction bases left unmatched: 7. The germline V gene encodes CDR1 SGDLS and CDR2 YYNGEE. The CDR3 is 15 residues long. The CDR3 DNA reads TGTGCCAGCAGCTGGGGACAGGGGGCGGGAGATGGCTACACCTTC. Residues: CASSWGQGAGDGYTF.

The chain joins TRBV19 to TRBJ1-3; no clear D gene. CDR3 size: 14 residues. Germline CDR1 reads LNHDA; CDR2 reads SQIVND (reference sequence). The V and J ends lost 2 bases and 0 bases respectively, with 5 bases between them. CDR3 coding DNA: TGTGCCAGTAGTATATTCTACTCTGGAAACACCATATATTTT. This encodes CASSIFYSGNTIYF.

The CDR3 DNA follows: TGTGCCAGCAGCTTACTACTCTCTAGCGGGGGGGCCGGCACAGATACGCAGTATTTT. Translating it yields CASSLLLSSGGAGTDTQYF. The chain uses TRBV7-9 and TRBJ2-3; 12 nucleotides line up with TRBD2. Germline trimming cut 2 bases from V and 1 base from J; bases unmatched to any gene: 10. The CDR3 is 19 amino acids. CDR1 and CDR2 from the germline V gene are SEHNR and FQNEAQ (reference sequence).